The T cell receptor (beta chain) described here comes from a study of cytomegalovirus exposure and HLA in healthy donors. The study, taken as a whole, reports: Solely CMV serostatus was available to characterize immune exposure. Cytomegalovirus status, reportedly, was diagnosed with high specificity and sensitivity by the classifier. Associated with cytomegalovirus, according to the listing, were 150 to 200 TCR beta chains. Sequencing depth across donors, presence/absence analyses assumed, was roughly uniform.

As concerns this clone: Its cognate antigen is unknown.

PCR was performed using 60 Vbeta and 13 Jbeta primers. The assay was immunoSEQ multiplex PCR, and TCRdb's table has in-frame clones only and misses some. Found here are approximately 80,000 clones, around 70% of them singletons; the top ten hold more than 15%. Germline V gene lookup returns CDR1 SNHLY and CDR2 FYNNEI. The CDR3 sequence is 14 residues long. V lost 5 bases to trimming and J lost 7 bases, with 15 bases between them. Sequencing used PBMCs. The sequence derives from a woman in her thirties or forties in good health and CMV-seropositive. The chain recombines TRBV2 with TRBJ1-5; no reliable D call. CDR3 bases: TGTGCCAGCAGTCGACGGACGGGCGGGCAGCCCCAGCATTTT. Translating gives CASSRRTGGQPQHF.